One sample yielded the 20 T cell receptor beta chains listed below, sequenced in a study of T-cell reconstitution after alpha-beta-depleted transplantation in children. Preparation of the TCRbeta library involved a method that used unique molecular identifiers. Each CDR3 protein is one row after TCRdb ran MiXCR on the PCR reads. Of about 240,000 distinct CDR3 sequences listed, about 25% are singletons. The specimen was PBMCs, collected before TCRalphabeta/CD19-depleted stem cell transplant. The receptor set was obtained from a girl aged 2 to 9 with Fanconi anemia, due to receive a stem cell transplant.

This clonotype was seen a handful of times. This rearrangement joins TRBV6-1 to TRBJ2-7; D may correspond to TRBD1 or TRBD2 (5 bases each). Deletions cut 6 bases from V and 5 bases from J, with 11 bases between. The CDR3 spans 12 residues. Germline values: CDR1 MNHNS, CDR2 SASEGT. CDR3 sequence: CASSRVGDEQYF. The CDR3 region has the DNA TGTGCCAGCAGCAGGGTGGGAGACGAGCAGTACTTC.

This clonotype was recorded at least ten times. Written as DNA, the CDR3 is TGCAGTGCTTCCCAGGGGGCAGGGAATGAGCAGTTCTTC. Translating it yields CSASQGAGNEQFF. This sequence joins TRBV20-1 and TRBJ2-1, with TRBD1 matching over 8 bases. The CDR3 consists of 13 residues. Germline CDR1 and CDR2: DFQATT and SNEGSKA (reference sequence). Losses at the gene ends were 5 bases for V and 7 bases for J; bases not matched to a gene: 7.

The V gene is TRBV12-3 or TRBV12-4, the J gene TRBJ1-1; the D is unclear. The CDR3 extends over 14 amino acids. The V end lost 3 bases, the J end lost 1 base, and 9 bases lay between the germline ends. CDR3 region: CASSFKPKNTEAFF. CDR3 nucleotide sequence: TGTGCCAGCAGTTTTAAGCCAAAGAACACTGAAGCTTTCTTT.

The V gene is TRBV29-1, the J gene TRBJ2-2; D ambiguous. Trimming removed 5 bases from V and 2 bases from J, with 12 bases in between. The CDR3 spans 14 residues. The V gene's germline CDR1 is SQVTM and CDR2 ANQGSEA. The CDR3 loop reads CSVRDPVNTGELFF. The CDR3 DNA follows: TGCAGCGTTAGGGATCCGGTTAACACCGGGGAGCTGTTTTTT.

The chain employs TRBV20-1 and TRBJ1-1, with TRBD1 as a possible D gene (5 bases). The V and J ends lost 4 bases and 6 bases respectively, with 12 bases between them. This CDR3 has 12 amino acids. CDR1 DFQATT and CDR2 SNEGSKA come from the germline V gene (reference sequence). In DNA form, the CDR3 reads TGCAGTGCTATACCCCAGGGAGCTGAAGCTTTCTTT. It specifies CSAIPQGAEAFF.

This clonotype appeared many times. The gene calls are TRBV6-5 and TRBJ2-7; 13 bases are shared with TRBD2. The germline V gene encodes CDR1 MNHEY and CDR2 SVGAGI. This CDR3 comprises 14 residues. Trimming at V came to 2 bases and at J to 7 bases, leaving 2 bases not matched to a gene. CDR3 protein: CASSYGLAGAEQYF. Here the CDR3 DNA reads TGTGCCAGCAGTTACGGACTAGCGGGGGCTGAGCAGTACTTC.

This clonotype occurred a few times. This rearrangement joins TRBV29-1 to TRBJ2-1, with 7 bases aligning to TRBD2. CDR3 size: 12 residues. The J segment lost 5 bases and the V segment lost 5 bases, leaving 3 bases of the junction unmatched. Per the germline V gene, CDR1 is SQVTM and CDR2 is ANQGSEA. In DNA, the CDR3 is TGCAGCGTTTGGGGACTAAACAATGAGCAGTTCTTC. This translates into CSVWGLNNEQFF.

This clonotype has ten or more counts. The CDR3 protein is CASSLPGPQETQYF. The DNA of the CDR3 is TGTGCCAGCAGCTTACCGGGGCCCCAAGAGACCCAGTACTTC. The chain carries TRBV7-2 and TRBJ2-5; D tentatively fits TRBD1 or TRBD2 (5 bases each). Germline assignment: CDR1 SGHTA and CDR2 FQGNSA. CDR3 length: 14 amino acids. Trimming removed 2 bases at V and 1 base at J, with 8 bases between.

This clonotype was detected only a few times. The rearrangement joins TRBV5-1 to TRBJ2-1; 7 nucleotides line up with TRBD2. V shed 4 bases, J shed 6 bases, and the junction held 10 bases outside the gene matches. CDR3 length: 15 residues. The germline gives CDR1 SGHRS, CDR2 YFSETQ. The CDR3 region is CASSASSLALNEQFF. The CDR3 nucleotides read TGCGCCAGCAGCGCCAGTTCACTAGCGCTCAATGAGCAGTTCTTC.

There are many counts of this clonotype. This chain uses TRBV7-3 with TRBJ2-1; unclear D gene. The germline CDR1 and CDR2 sequences are SGHTA and FQGTGA. The CDR3 contains 15 residues. V was trimmed by 3 bases and J by 0 bases, leaving 9 bases between them. The CDR3 sequence is CASSFQLSSYNEQFF. The DNA for the CDR3 is TGTGCCAGCAGCTTCCAGCTAAGCTCCTACAATGAGCAGTTCTTC.

This clonotype was seen more than once but under ten times. The chain is built from TRBV28 and TRBJ2-7, with unresolved D. CDR3 length: 13 residues. V was trimmed by 3 bases and J by 3 bases, leaving 9 bases between them. Germline CDR1 reads MDHEN; CDR2 reads SYDVKM. CDR3 sequence: CASSFSALYEQYF. CDR3 coding DNA: TGTGCCAGCAGTTTTTCGGCCCTCTACGAGCAGTACTTC.

This clonotype appeared many times. V and J are TRBV12-3 or TRBV12-4 and TRBJ2-1; D is unclear. The V and J ends lost 3 bases and 8 bases respectively, with 8 bases between them. The CDR3 runs 12 residues. This chain's CDR3 is CASSFSVYEQFF. The CDR3 bases are TGTGCCAGCAGTTTTTCAGTCTATGAGCAGTTCTTC.

The J gene is TRBJ2-5, the V gene TRBV20-1; D remains ambiguous. V lost 3 bases, J lost 3 bases, and 8 bases lay in between. CDR1 and CDR2 (germline): DFQATT, SNEGSKA (reference sequence). This CDR3 has 12 amino acids. CDR3 in amino acids: CSARVPKETQYF. The CDR3 region has the DNA TGCAGTGCTAGGGTGCCGAAAGAGACCCAGTACTTC.

In its sample, this clonotype was seen many times. V is TRBV29-1 and J is TRBJ1-1, with D tentatively TRBD1 (6 bases). The V end was cut by 3 bases, the J end by 1 base, with 9 bases between. The V gene's germline CDR1 is SQVTM and CDR2 ANQGSEA. This CDR3 is built from 13 residues. In DNA form, the CDR3 reads TGCAGCGTTGACCCGGACAGGAACACTGAAGCTTTCTTT. Its protein is CSVDPDRNTEAFF.

In this sample, this clonotype turned up many times. The chain links TRBV20-1 to TRBJ2-7; TRBD1 agrees at 10 bases. CDR3 length: 14 residues. V gave up 3 bases and J gave up 3 bases; unmatched junction bases: 5. Germline assignment: CDR1 DFQATT and CDR2 SNEGSKA (reference sequence). CDR3 DNA: TGCAGTGCTAGCCGGGACAGGGGATTCTACGAGCAGTACTTC. Translation gives CSASRDRGFYEQYF.

The CDR3 is CSVEGGQRTQYF. The CDR3 bases are TGCAGCGTTGAGGGTGGTCAGAGAACCCAGTACTTC. V gene TRBV29-1 combines with J gene TRBJ2-5; the D is unclear. The CDR3 runs 12 residues. Germline-derived CDR1 and CDR2 are SQVTM and ANQGSEA. Deletions cut 3 bases from V and 8 bases from J, with 13 bases between.

This clonotype was seen a few times. The genes are TRBV2 and TRBJ2-1, with unresolved D. Trimming removed 0 bases from V and 9 bases from J, with 6 bases in between. In germline, CDR1 is SNHLY, CDR2 FYNNEI. The CDR3 totals 12 residues. CDR3 loop: CASSEAYGEQFF. Written as DNA, the CDR3 is TGTGCCAGCAGTGAAGCTTACGGTGAGCAGTTCTTC.

This clonotype was recorded at least ten times. Here the CDR3 reads CSVRTGGMNTGELFF. CDR3 in DNA: TGCAGCGTCCGGACAGGGGGCATGAACACCGGGGAGCTGTTTTTT. The V call is TRBV29-1, the J call TRBJ2-2; TRBD1 matches at 11 bases. CDR1 is SQVTM, CDR2 ANQGSEA, per germline. V was pared by 6 bases and J by 1 base, with 4 bases of the junction left unmatched. The CDR3 length is 15 residues.

CDR3 sequence: CSARPLNLAGGTYEQYF. CDR3 nucleotide sequence: TGCAGTGCTAGACCTCTCAACCTTGCGGGAGGAACCTACGAGCAGTACTTC. This sequence joins TRBV20-1 and TRBJ2-7; 8 positions agree with TRBD2. This CDR3 has 17 residues. The V segment lost 2 bases and the J segment 2 bases; nucleotides outside the gene matches: 14. Germline V lookup: CDR1 DFQATT, CDR2 SNEGSKA (reference sequence).

There are many counts of this clonotype. CDR3 sequence: CSVEERGAVGAYEQYF. In nucleotides, the CDR3 is TGCAGCGTTGAAGAAAGGGGAGCCGTGGGGGCCTACGAGCAGTACTTC. The V call is TRBV29-1, the J call TRBJ2-7; the D call may be TRBD1 or TRBD2 (5 bases each). The CDR3 is 16 residues long. The V gene's germline CDR1 is SQVTM and CDR2 ANQGSEA. Deletions cut 0 bases from V and 2 bases from J, with 17 bases between.